This T cell receptor beta chain was identified in a study of OX40 agonist ivuxolimab in advanced cancers. About the study as a whole: Ivuxolimab was an agonistic, fully human IgG2 monoclonal antibody directed against OX40 (CD134), a costimulatory receptor. Intravenous ivuxolimab was administered to patients every 2 weeks at six dose levels: 0.01, 0.1, 0.3, 1.5, 3 and 10 mg/kg. Of the approximately 54 dose-escalation patients, hepatocellular carcinoma was present in some 19, melanoma in roughly 15, renal cell carcinoma in 9 and head and neck cancer in 9. In the dose-escalation cohort, more than 80% of patients were male, and the mean age was 60 years with a range of roughly 23 to 90. Patients were allowed to have had prior anti-PD-1, anti-PD-L1 or anti-CTLA-4 therapy, and 40% to 45% of the dose-escalation patients had been treated with checkpoint inhibitors. Three dose-escalation patients achieved partial responses, one with hepatocellular carcinoma and two with cutaneous melanoma. The purpose of peripheral TCRbeta sequencing was to test whether ivuxolimab changed TCR sequence diversity and led to clonal T-cell expansion. The paper describes the monotherapy dose-escalation part (N ≈ 49 patients) of the phase I trial of ivuxolimab.

Genomic DNA was isolated from the sorted cells so that the TCRbeta CDR3 region could be sequenced. The immunoSEQ Assay was used to sequence the TCRbeta CDR3 regions. Imported from immuneACCESS, the table was reduced by TCRdb to in-frame sequences with V and J called. These copies leave out some clones; in studies compared against another copy, an unresolved V gene accounts for under half, and the cause of the remainder is not known. This sample lists approximately 72,000 clones; 84% were detected once. The ten largest clones take up less than 0.85% of the sample. As regards this clone: What antigen it recognizes has not been identified. Base quality data are lacking; no much larger clone is found one base away.

Trimming at the junction amounts to 3 bases on V and 5 bases on J, and the germline ends lie 11 bases apart. The CDR3 goes from the cysteine to the phenylalanine over 14 residues. Kept here is only the CDR3 DNA, which spans 42 bases and is read in frame from base 1. As encoded in the germline V gene, CDR1 is MDHEN while CDR2 is SYDVKM. On the study overall, not on this receptor specifically: On average, CD8+ T cells showed more expanded clones than CD4+ T cells after ivuxolimab. At doses of 0.1 to 3.0 mg/kg, clonal expansion of both CD4+ and CD8+ blood T cells was observed from baseline to week 6. The antigen specificity of the peripheral T cells that underwent clonal expansion was not determined. Partial responders in the 0.1-3.0 mg/kg groups had among the lowest normalized peripheral clonal expansion, especially among CD8+ T cells. Low levels of normalized T-cell clonal expansion were also seen in some patients who did not respond.

The trial excluded patients who had a history of autoimmune disease or were on systemic immunosuppression. In every dose cohort, peripheral blood was drawn for TCR sequencing at baseline, cycle 4 day 1, and cycle 7 day 1. Samples were obtained from an open-label, multicenter, first-in-human phase I dose-escalation trial of ivuxolimab. Adults with locally advanced or metastatic melanoma, renal cell, hepatocellular, or head and neck squamous cell carcinoma were enrolled in the trial. Before TCR sequencing, CD4+ T cells and CD8+ T cells from peripheral blood were sorted into separate populations. In this chain, TRBV28 is recombined with TRBJ2-1; matching of 6 bases hints at TRBD2 as the D gene. This clonotype was obtained from an adult with an advanced solid tumor such as melanoma, head and neck, liver or kidney cancer. The material was CD4+ or CD8+ T cells sorted from blood, obtained in a trial of the OX40 agonist ivuxolimab. The sequenced DNA is TGTGCCAGCAGTTTCGGTAGCGGAGACAATGAGCAGTTCTTC. Its translation is CASSFGSGDNEQFF.